This T cell receptor (beta chain) came from a study of T cell repertoires and HLA-DP antigens (dated by TCRdb to between 2018 and 2020). Turning to the overall study: The study used an in vitro model of CD4+ T cell alloreactivity in which transduced HeLa cells presented allogeneic HLA-DP. An average DNA input of about 200 ng was used for sorted CD137+CD4+ samples, compared with approximately 1.2 ug for pre-culture CD4+ samples. The three donors were two male and one female, with ages ranging from the 18-to-29 to the 60-to-69 age band. The two alloantigens modelled structurally similar versus dissimilar alloantigens, differing from self at one and about 11 peptide-binding groove amino acids, respectively.

TCRB CDR3 regions were amplified with the immunoSEQ multiplex PCR using forward primers for 54 TRBV segments and reverse primers for 13 TRBJ segments. For pre-culture CD4+ samples, sequencing was done at deep resolution with a target of 200,000 to 250,000 T cell genomes. Sequencing of the amplicons on an Illumina HiSeq System generated 87 bp reads spanning the CDR3. The authors' analysis ran thus. Reads were corrected for PCR and sequencing errors, and CDR3 regions were defined by alignment to IMGT reference sequences. Synthetic template pools were used to estimate template counts and unique rearrangement counts. Clonality was computed as 1 minus Pielou's evenness. Richness was estimated with the Daley-Smith estimator. Repertoire overlap was measured with Morisita's index. Clones found in cultured samples but undetected in the pre-culture repertoire of the corresponding donor were defined as low-abundance clones. Entries here come from immuneACCESS through TCRdb and include only in-frame sequences with V and J called. Some clones fail to appear in such tables; in the studies checked, an unresolved V gene covers under half of the shortfall, and the cause of the remainder is unknown. V and J calls and clone size are given by that table; D and trimming were obtained from the DNA. The sample data list about 110,000 clones, and 90% to 95% of these were observed just once. The top ten clonotypes cover under 0.35% of the sample.

The paper as a whole reports these results and caveats: The study was limited by having just three donors, by relying on a non-physiological HeLa antigen-presenting system, and by using total CD4+ cells as responders. Sorted CD137+ cells showed similar clonality against both alloantigens, at about 0.39, which was much higher than the roughly 0.041 seen in pre-culture samples. Average cumulative frequency of clones undetected before culture was roughly 36% against one allele and about 51% against the other. Naive and memory CD4+ repertoires were not analysed separately.

With respect to this clone: Its antigen is currently not known. It has no much larger one-base neighbor in the sample; base qualities were not kept.

Magnetic bead negative selection was used to isolate untouched CD4+ T cells from Ficoll-separated PBMC, with an average purity of approximately 98%. Using magnetic beads, untouched CD4+ T cells were isolated from Ficoll-separated PBMC at about 97.7% purity, with only negligible CD8+ contamination. Peripheral blood mononuclear cells were supplied by the buffy coats of a few healthy blood donors, who served as the study donors. All three donors were CMV seronegative. The DNeasy Blood & Tissue Kit was used for extraction of genomic DNA. Genomic DNA from sorted CD137+CD4+ cells and from pre-culture CD4+ baseline samples of each subject was subjected to TCRB sequencing. The source material was CD4+ T cells from PBMCs. This clonotype was sampled from a woman in her late teens or twenties in good health and CMV-seronegative.

The nucleotide sequence is given as TGTGCCAGCAGCCAATCAGCCTCCTACGAGCAGTACTTC. This gives the protein CASSQSASYEQYF. This chain is built from TRBV14 and TRBJ2-7; the D gene lacks a confident call. Inclusive of the bounding cysteine and phenylalanine, the CDR3 is 13 residues long. CDR3 DNA only is kept here, 39 bases in frame from base 1. V is shortened by 2 bases, J by 0 bases, and the region joining them spans 5 bases. CDR1 is given as SGHDN and CDR2 as FVKESK, both from the germline V gene. When the CDR3 is completed using the reference TRBV14 and TRBJ2-7 genes on either side, the full variable domain is EAGVTQFPSHSVIEKGQTVTLRCDPISGHDNLYWYRRVMGKEIKFLLHFVKESKQDESGMPNNRFLAERTGGTYSTLKVQPAELEDSGVYFCASSQSASYEQYFGPGTRLTVT.